This T cell receptor (beta chain) emerged from a study of T cells in Graves' hyperthyroidism and ophthalmopathy. Broader study findings: The majority of expanded thyroid clonotypes above 0.001 also appeared in blood.

Isolation of PBMCs was performed on roughly 9 ml fresh peripheral blood. Regions amplified from RNA transcripts were the TCR beta CDR3 regions. HTBI primers were the set used in a first-round RT-PCR of the TCR CDR3. TCRdb fed the multiplex PCR reads into MiXCR, producing one record per CDR3 protein. The table includes about 350,000 distinct CDR3 sequences, less than 20% detected once. This clonotype turned up a few times. Its antigen is as yet unknown. This CDR3 region has 13 residues. V was cut by 1 base and J by 7 bases, with 11 bases left in between. The germline V gene has CDR1 SQVTM and CDR2 ANQGSEA.

The chain uses TRBV29-1 and TRBJ2-4, with a tentative D call TRBD2 (5 bases). The source material was blood. This sequence was found in a woman in her forties with Graves' ophthalmopathy. The chain's CDR3 is CSVEVTGMNIQYF. The CDR3 DNA follows: TGCAGCGTTGAAGTAACGGGAATGAACATTCAGTACTTC. Based on the CDR3 plus reference TRBV29-1 and TRBJ2-4, the full variable domain is SAVISQKPSRDICQRGTSLTIQCQVDSQVTMMFWYRQQPGQSLTLIATANQGSEATYESGFVIDKFPISRPNLTFSTLTVSNMSPEDSSIYLCSVEVTGMNIQYFGAGTRLSVL.